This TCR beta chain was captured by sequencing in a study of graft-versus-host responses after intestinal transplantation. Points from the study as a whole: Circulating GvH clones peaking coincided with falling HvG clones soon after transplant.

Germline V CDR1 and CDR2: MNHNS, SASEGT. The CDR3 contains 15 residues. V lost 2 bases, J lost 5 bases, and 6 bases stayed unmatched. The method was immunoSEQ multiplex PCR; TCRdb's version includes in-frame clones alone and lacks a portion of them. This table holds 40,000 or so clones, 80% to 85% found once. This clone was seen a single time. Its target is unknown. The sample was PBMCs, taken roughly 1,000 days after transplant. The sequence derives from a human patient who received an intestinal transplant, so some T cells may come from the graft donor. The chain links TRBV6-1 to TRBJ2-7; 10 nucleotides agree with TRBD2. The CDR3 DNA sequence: TGTGCCAGCAGTGAACTAGCGGGGGCCCGCGACGAGCAGTACTTC. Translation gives CASSELAGARDEQYF.